The 29 T cell receptor beta chains below all came from one sample that was sequenced in a study of beta chain features in type 1 diabetes. Since all of the isolated RNA was reverse transcribed, expressed TCRB transcripts were what got sequenced. Data came from immunoSEQ multiplex PCR; TCRdb stores just in-frame clones and leaves some out. The sample has over 150,000 clones; about 8.3% are singletons. Study observations and caveats: For Type 1 diabetes patients, all four CD4+ subsets carried TCRB CDR3s that were moderately but significantly shorter.

What these receptors recognize is not known. The specimen was central memory CD4+ T cells from blood. These receptors all come from a woman aged 18-30 years with type 1 diabetes.

The chain employs TRBV6-5 and TRBJ1-6; D call uncertain. CDR3 length equals 15 residues. Trimming cost V 2 bases and J 6 bases, with 11 bases left between them. CDR1 is MNHEY, CDR2 SVGAGI, per germline. CDR3 protein: CASSYQVGVNSPLHF. CDR3 nucleotide sequence: TGTGCCAGCAGTTACCAGGTCGGGGTTAATTCACCCCTCCACTTT.

This clone was detected many times. CDR3: CASSLSLRGTYGYTF. The CDR3 DNA sequence: TGTGCCAGCAGTTTATCGTTAAGGGGGACCTATGGCTACACCTTC. The V call is TRBV27, the J call TRBJ1-2; tentative D call: TRBD1 (6 bases). V lost 0 bases and J lost 4, with 12 bases in between. CDR3 length equals 15 residues. From germline, CDR1 is MNHEY and CDR2 SMNVEV (reference sequence).

The rearrangement joins TRBV4-2 to TRBJ1-4; TRBD1 matches 8 bases. Trimming removed 5 bases from V and 8 bases from J; junction bases left unmatched: 13. Germline V gene data show CDR1 as LGHNA and CDR2 as YNFKEQ. The CDR3 is 16 residues long. CDR3 DNA: TGTGCCAGCAGCTTGGACCTCCAGGGGGCGGGGGAAAAACTGTTTTTT. It yields the protein CASSLDLQGAGEKLFF.

The V call is TRBV4-2, the J call TRBJ2-1; maybe TRBD2 (5 bases). The length of the CDR3 is 15 residues. V gave up 0 bases and J gave up 4 bases, with 10 bases separating them. Germline V gene data show CDR1 as LGHNA and CDR2 as YNFKEQ. The CDR3 nucleotides read TGTGCCAGCAGCCAAGAGGCCCGGGGATACAATGAGCAGTTCTTC. This codes for CASSQEARGYNEQFF.

The sample holds a few counts of this clone. In DNA form, the CDR3 reads TGTGCCAGCAGGGGATCAAGCGGGTCGCCGGACGAGCAGTACTTC. Its translation is CASRGSSGSPDEQYF. The chain combines TRBV28 with TRBJ2-7; D is perhaps TRBD2 (6 bases). This CDR3 region has 15 residues. Trimming took off 6 bases at V and 5 bases at J, with 20 bases between the two ends. Germline values: CDR1 MDHEN, CDR2 SYDVKM.

V is TRBV7-8 and J is TRBJ2-7; 8 bases are shared with TRBD2. V trimming: 0 bases; J trimming: 5 bases; junction bases outside the gene matches: 9. This CDR3 region has 16 residues. The germline V gene has CDR1 SGHVS and CDR2 FQNEAQ. CDR3: CASSLAGGGSGNEQYF. CDR3 nucleotide sequence: TGTGCCAGCAGCTTAGCGGGGGGAGGTAGCGGGAACGAGCAGTACTTC.

The chain links TRBV19 to TRBJ2-7; 9 nucleotides align to TRBD1. The CDR3 has 13 amino acids. V lost 9 bases and J lost 5; bases outside the gene matches: 8. CDR1 is LNHDA, CDR2 SQIVND, per germline (reference sequence). CDR3 sequence (DNA): TGTGCCAGCAGAGGACAGGGGTCAAACGAGCAGTACTTC. Protein sequence: CASRGQGSNEQYF.

The chain couples TRBV30 to TRBJ2-6; D ambiguous. CDR1 is GTSNPN, CDR2 SVGIG, per germline (reference sequence). The CDR3 length is 13 residues. Deletions cut 0 bases from V and 3 bases from J, with 3 bases between. The chain's CDR3 is CAWSVNGANVLTF. Written as DNA, the CDR3 is TGTGCCTGGAGTGTTAATGGGGCCAACGTCCTGACTTTC.

This sequence joins TRBV7-2 and TRBJ2-5, with TRBD1 matching 8 bases. Germline CDR1 SGHTA, CDR2 FQGNSA. This CDR3 is 12 amino acids long. With V trimmed by 9 bases and J by 4 bases, 4 bases remained unmatched. The CDR3 here is CASGQGAETQYF. In DNA, the CDR3 is TGTGCCAGTGGACAGGGAGCAGAGACCCAGTACTTC. The whole variable domain, filled in from reference TRBV7-2 and TRBJ2-5, reads GAGVSQSPSNKVTEKGKDVELRCDPISGHTALYWYRQSLGQGLEFLIYFQGNSAPDKSGLPSDRFSAERTGGSVSTLTIQRTQQEDSAVYLCASGQGAETQYFGPGTRLLVL.

The gene calls are TRBV6-1 and TRBJ2-3; perhaps TRBD2 as D (5 bases). Germline assignment: CDR1 MNHNS and CDR2 SASEGT. Trimming pared 6 bases from V and 2 bases from J, leaving 6 bases between. This CDR3 has 12 residues. For the CDR3, the DNA is TGTGCCAGCAGGGACTCCACAGATACGCAGTATTTT. Residues: CASRDSTDTQYF.

The gene calls are TRBV5-8 and TRBJ1-5, with D uncertain. Trimming shortened V by 7 bases and J by 8 bases, and 19 bases separated the two germline ends. The CDR3 loop spans 14 amino acids. CDR1 is SGHTS, CDR2 YDEGEE, per germline. In DNA, the CDR3 is TGTGCCAGCGGAAGAACCCAGCGGCGGGAGCCCCAGCATTTT. Its protein is CASGRTQRREPQHF.

This chain uses TRBV6-5 with TRBJ2-7, with 8 bases identical to TRBD2. V shed 2 bases, J shed 2 bases, and the junction held 5 bases outside the gene matches. There are 15 residues in the CDR3. CDR1 is MNHEY and CDR2 is SVGAGI in the germline V gene. The CDR3 DNA is TGTGCCAGCAGTTACGGCGGGAGGTGGACCTACGAGCAGTACTTC. Protein: CASSYGGRWTYEQYF.

The table lists this clone with a few counts. The chain carries TRBV7-2 and TRBJ2-3; 8 bases agree with TRBD2. This CDR3 has 15 residues. With V trimmed by 5 bases and J by 0 bases, 4 bases remained unmatched. The germline V gene encodes CDR1 SGHTA and CDR2 FQGNSA. CDR3 sequence reads: CASSRASGSTDTQYF. DNA of the CDR3: TGTGCCAGCAGCCGAGCTAGCGGGAGCACAGATACGCAGTATTTT.

This clone has more than one count but fewer than ten. The CDR3 nucleotides read TGTGCCAGTAGCGTGCAGGGCGGTGAAAAACTGTTTTTT. Amino acids: CASSVQGGEKLFF. The chain has TRBV19 and TRBJ1-4, with D tentatively TRBD1 (5 bases). CDR1 LNHDA and CDR2 SQIVND come from the germline V gene (reference sequence). The V end lost 6 bases, the J end lost 7 bases, and 12 bases lay between the germline ends. The CDR3 is 13 amino acids.

This clone has just a few counts. The CDR3: CAVTGARDTQYF. The DNA of the CDR3 is TGTGCCGTGACAGGGGCTAGAGATACGCAGTATTTT. The gene calls are TRBV10-3 and TRBJ2-3; 8 bases fit TRBD1. The CDR3 contains 12 residues. Germline V CDR1 and CDR2: ENHRY, SYGVKD. J lost 5 bases, V lost 11 bases, and 6 bases had no gene match.

The chain carries TRBV7-2 and TRBJ2-7; 9 bases agree with TRBD1. This CDR3 comprises 14 residues. V lost 2 bases and J lost 3; bases outside the gene matches: 2. CDR1 SGHTA and CDR2 FQGNSA come from the germline V gene. Written as DNA, the CDR3 is TGTGCCAGCAGCTTACCGGGACAGGGCTACGAGCAGTACTTC. It codes for CASSLPGQGYEQYF.

The chain is built from TRBV5-6 and TRBJ1-4; a possible D gene is TRBD1 (5 bases). CDR3 size: 14 residues. CDR1 and CDR2 (germline): SGHDT, YYEEEE. Trimming pared 2 bases from V and 3 bases from J, leaving 8 bases between. The CDR3 DNA reads as TGTGCCAGCAGCTTTTCACAGGCTAATGAAAAACTGTTTTTT. Encoded protein: CASSFSQANEKLFF.

This clone was recorded many times. The chain employs TRBV7-9 and TRBJ2-1; 10 bases match TRBD1. Germline-derived CDR1 and CDR2 are SEHNR and FQNEAQ (reference sequence). The V gene end was trimmed by 4 bases and the J gene end by 8 bases; junction bases not matched to a gene: 5. The CDR3 is 14 amino acids. The CDR3 protein is CASSSRTGGHEQFF. CDR3 DNA: TGTGCCAGCAGCTCGAGGACAGGGGGGCATGAGCAGTTCTTC.

V and J are TRBV2 and TRBJ1-2; D perhaps matches TRBD1 (5 bases). The CDR3 covers 12 residues. Germline lookup yields CDR1 SNHLY and CDR2 FYNNEI. Trimming removed 5 bases from V and 7 bases from J, with 11 bases in between. The CDR3 nucleotides are TGTGCCAGCAGTAAGGGGTTTACTGGCTACACCTTC. This codes for CASSKGFTGYTF.

This clone showed up just a few times. The rearrangement joins TRBV5-6 to TRBJ2-1; 12 bases fit TRBD2. The CDR3 has 13 amino acids. The germline V gene encodes CDR1 SGHDT and CDR2 YYEEEE. J lost 11 bases, V lost 2 bases, and 2 bases had no gene match. CDR3 loop: CASSFRTSGKQFF. In nucleotides, the CDR3 is TGTGCCAGCAGCTTCCGGACTAGCGGGAAGCAGTTCTTC.

This clone turned up a few times. The chain links TRBV5-1 to TRBJ2-1, with TRBD2 matching 7 bases. CDR1 and CDR2 (germline): SGHRS, YFSETQ. This CDR3 is 14 amino acids long. V trimming: 5 bases; J trimming: 7 bases; junction bases outside the gene matches: 9. CDR3 DNA sequence: TGCGCCAGCAGACCCGGGGAGGGCGGGAATGAGCAGTTCTTC. Its translation is CASRPGEGGNEQFF.

In DNA, the CDR3 is TGCGCCAGCAGGGTCACAGGGGGCCCCGGGGAGCTGTTTTTT. Protein: CASRVTGGPGELFF. This rearrangement joins TRBV5-1 to TRBJ2-2; TRBD1 matches at 9 bases. With V trimmed by 5 bases and J by 6 bases, 5 bases remained unmatched. CDR1 and CDR2 (germline): SGHRS, YFSETQ. CDR3 size: 14 residues.

In its sample, this clone was seen a few times. This chain links TRBV7-2 with TRBJ1-4; 8 nucleotides agree with TRBD1. Germline lookup yields CDR1 SGHTA and CDR2 FQGNSA. This CDR3 is built from 16 residues. V was pared by 4 bases and J by 5 bases, with 9 bases of the junction left unmatched. This CDR3 is CASSSLQGAENEKLFF. CDR3 DNA: TGTGCCAGCAGCTCACTCCAGGGGGCGGAAAATGAAAAACTGTTTTTT.

This clone occurred a few times. The chain recombines TRBV7-2 with TRBJ2-2, with TRBD2 matching 8 bases. After removal of 0 bases from V and 3 bases from J, the junction contained 6 bases not matched to a gene. CDR3 size: 17 residues. Germline V CDR1 and CDR2: SGHTA, FQGNSA. The CDR3 protein is CASSLASAGAHTGELFF. CDR3 coding DNA: TGTGCCAGCAGCTTAGCATCAGCGGGAGCTCACACCGGGGAGCTGTTTTTT.

The gene calls are TRBV7-2 and TRBJ2-5, with 11 bases fitting TRBD1. Germline CDR1 reads SGHTA; CDR2 reads FQGNSA. J was trimmed by 5 bases and V by 5 bases; bases with no gene match: 1. The CDR3 is made up of 13 amino acids. The CDR3 loop is CASSRDRGETQYF. Written as DNA, the CDR3 is TGTGCCAGCAGCCGGGACAGGGGGGAGACCCAGTACTTC.

This clone was seen a few times. This chain connects TRBV5-1 to TRBJ2-7; D possibly corresponds to TRBD2 (6 bases). The CDR3 totals 15 residues. The V gene lost 0 bases and the J gene lost 3 bases, with 13 bases spanning the gap. Germline CDR1 is SGHRS and CDR2 is YFSETQ. The CDR3 nucleotides are TGCGCCAGCAGCTTGGCCCTTGGCGGGGACTACGAGCAGTACTTC. This gives the protein CASSLALGGDYEQYF.

This clone was detected a few times. This chain's CDR3 is CASTPGGLGGTDTQYF. Here the CDR3 DNA reads TGTGCCAGCACCCCGGGGGGGCTCGGCGGCACAGATACGCAGTATTTT. The rearrangement links TRBV28 to TRBJ2-3; 8 bases align to TRBD2. The V gene's germline CDR1 is MDHEN and CDR2 SYDVKM. Unmatched junction bases numbered 10, after V lost 7 bases and J lost 1 base. The CDR3 extends over 16 amino acids.

The chain joins TRBV6-5 to TRBJ2-1, with D maybe TRBD1 (6 bases). The CDR3 extends over 13 amino acids. Germline CDR1 and CDR2: MNHEY and SVGAGI. Trimming cost V 6 bases and J 6 bases, with 12 bases left between them. The CDR3 is CASRTGLGNEQFF. The CDR3 coding sequence is TGTGCCAGCAGGACAGGACTGGGCAATGAGCAGTTCTTC.

The J gene is TRBJ1-1, the V gene TRBV5-1; 10 bases fit TRBD1. Unmatched junction bases numbered 10, after V lost 4 bases and J lost 4 bases. CDR1 SGHRS and CDR2 YFSETQ come from the germline V gene. This CDR3 region has 16 residues. CDR3 in DNA: TGCGCCAGCAGCCCCAATTCCGGGACAGGGGTCACTGAAGCTTTCTTT. As protein: CASSPNSGTGVTEAFF.